This T cell receptor beta chain came from a study of blood T cell repertoires in COVID-19. About the research overall: The United States, Italy and Spain were the sources of the acute and convalescent COVID-19 samples.

V was pared by 5 bases and J by 2 bases, with 14 bases between. The germline gives CDR1 SGHRS, CDR2 YFSETQ. This CDR3 has 15 residues. Original handling: Amplification of reference gene primers was used by the study to estimate nucleated cell counts. Profiled with immunoSEQ multiplex PCR; TCRdb holds only in-frame clones, not every one. That table gives V, J and clone size, and the DNA gave D and trimming. This table has 110,000 or so clones, approximately 80% appearing once. The sample was peripheral blood. The source of this sequence is a woman of 80 years or more with active or convalescent COVID-19. The chain carries TRBV5-1 and TRBJ2-1, with D hard to call. This CDR3 reads CASRIGSPTYNEQFF. The DNA for the CDR3 is TGCGCCAGCAGAATTGGCAGTCCCACCTACAATGAGCAGTTCTTC.